The 14 T cell receptor beta chains presented below share a single source sample, sequenced in a study of cytomegalovirus exposure and HLA in healthy donors. Vbeta (60) and Jbeta (13) primers were used in the PCR. Some clones are missing from TCRdb's copy, which holds only in-frame ones; the method was immunoSEQ multiplex PCR. In the table there are about 120,000 clones, roughly 70% of which are singletons. Source material: PBMCs. These receptors came from a woman aged 40 to 50 in good health and CMV-seropositive.

The rearrangement joins TRBV5-6 to TRBJ2-1; 9 nucleotides align to TRBD2. Germline V gene data show CDR1 as SGHDT and CDR2 as YYEEEE. J was trimmed by 8 bases and V by 0 bases; bases with no gene match: 15. The CDR3 is 18 amino acids. The CDR3 here is CASSLALSRRGGLHEQFF. CDR3 nucleotide sequence: TGTGCCAGCAGCTTGGCTTTATCTCGGCGGGGGGGTTTGCATGAGCAGTTCTTC.

This clone appeared a single time. The V call is TRBV6-1, the J call TRBJ1-2; 7 bases map to TRBD1. The germline CDR1 and CDR2 sequences are MNHNS and SASEGT. The CDR3 has 16 amino acids. V was clipped by 0 bases and J by 3 bases; unmatched bases: 7. CDR3: CASSEALLQGDYGYTF. As DNA, the CDR3 is TGTGCCAGCAGTGAAGCGCTTCTCCAGGGGGACTATGGCTACACCTTC.

The chain uses TRBV28 and TRBJ1-5; possible D gene TRBD1, 6 bases. Germline CDR1 MDHEN, CDR2 SYDVKM. The CDR3 has 13 amino acids. V lost 6 bases to trimming and J lost 7 bases, with 13 bases between them. The CDR3 reads CASRQTGIQPQHF. The CDR3 region has the DNA TGTGCCAGCAGACAAACAGGGATCCAGCCCCAGCATTTT. The variable domain in full, completed from reference TRBV28 and TRBJ1-5, reads DVKVTQSSRYLVKRTGEKVFLECVQDMDHENMFWYRQDPGLGLRLIYFSYDVKMKEKGDIPEGYSVSREKKERFSLILESASTNQTSMYLCASRQTGIQPQHFGDGTRLSIL.

Only one count was recorded for this clone. The rearrangement joins TRBV7-2 to TRBJ1-4; D is undetermined. V was cut by 4 bases and J by 5 bases, with 14 bases left in between. CDR1 SGHTA and CDR2 FQGNSA come from the germline V gene. CDR3 size: 15 residues. DNA of the CDR3: TGTGCCAGCAGCTGGGTCGACGGGTTGAATGAAAAACTGTTTTTT. Residues: CASSWVDGLNEKLFF.

This sequence joins TRBV5-5 and TRBJ1-5; D is undetermined. Trimming left V 6 bases short and J 2 bases short, with 12 bases between. The CDR3 is 14 residues long. Germline V gene lookup returns CDR1 SGHKS and CDR2 YYEKEE (reference sequence). This chain's CDR3 is CASNLNPGNQPQHF. CDR3 DNA: TGTGCCAGCAACCTAAACCCGGGCAATCAGCCCCAGCATTTT.

This clone was recorded once. This rearrangement joins TRBV9 to TRBJ2-2, with D maybe TRBD2 (6 bases). Germline-derived CDR1 and CDR2 are SGDLS and YYNGEE. V lost 0 bases and J 7 bases, leaving 13 bases between the germline ends. This CDR3 is 15 amino acids long. In nucleotides, the CDR3 is TGTGCCAGCAGCGTAGTTGGAGGGACGAGCGGGGAGCTGTTTTTT. This sequence encodes CASSVVGGTSGELFF.

This clone was picked up one time. This chain joins TRBV5-1 and TRBJ1-1, with 7 bases that match TRBD1. CDR3 size: 14 residues. The germline CDR1 and CDR2 sequences are SGHRS and YFSETQ. The ends lost 3 bases at V and 2 bases at J; junction bases unmatched: 4. CDR3 residues: CASSSGQLNTEAFF. The CDR3, as DNA: TGCGCCAGCAGCTCGGGACAGTTAAACACTGAAGCTTTCTTT.

The rearrangement links TRBV28 to TRBJ1-2; TRBD1 is a possible D gene (6 bases). V was cut by 5 bases and J by 6 bases, with 16 bases left in between. The germline V gene encodes CDR1 MDHEN and CDR2 SYDVKM. This CDR3 has 14 amino acids. CDR3 protein: CASSSRWGRHGYTF. In DNA, the CDR3 is TGTGCCAGCAGTAGTCGCTGGGGGCGTCATGGCTACACCTTC.

This clone was recorded once. The V call is TRBV10-1, the J call TRBJ2-7, with 7 bases fitting TRBD1. Trimming took 0 bases from V and 1 from J; bases not matched to a gene: 6. Germline loops: CDR1 WNHNN, CDR2 SYGVQD (reference sequence). The CDR3 covers 16 residues. CDR3 region: CASSESDNRGSYEQYF. Here the CDR3 DNA reads TGCGCCAGCAGTGAGTCAGATAACAGGGGTTCCTACGAGCAGTACTTC.

In the case of this clone: One end of the junction does not line up with germline, which may come from a read error. The V and J genes are TRBV7-7 and TRBJ2-1, with 12 bases lining up with TRBD1. Germline lookup yields CDR1 SSHAT and CDR2 FNYEAQ (reference sequence). The CDR3 spans 15 residues. Here the CDR3 DNA reads TGTGCTAGCACCCCGGGACAGGGGGCGGACAATGAGCAGTTCTTC. The encoded protein is CASTPGQGADNEQFF.

The rearrangement uses TRBV7-2 and TRBJ2-7; TRBD2 aligns across 12 bases. The V gene's germline CDR1 is SGHTA and CDR2 FQGNSA. The junction had 7 bases not matched to a gene; V was cut back by 4 bases and J by 3 bases. This CDR3 is built from 16 residues. This CDR3 is CASSSPTSGGRYEQYF. The CDR3 DNA follows: TGTGCCAGCAGCTCTCCGACTAGCGGGGGACGCTACGAGCAGTACTTC. Full variable domain (remainder filled in from reference TRBV7-2 and TRBJ2-7): GAGVSQSPSNKVTEKGKDVELRCDPISGHTALYWYRQSLGQGLEFLIYFQGNSAPDKSGLPSDRFSAERTGGSVSTLTIQRTQQEDSAVYLCASSSPTSGGRYEQYFGPGTRLTVT.

The gene calls are TRBV9 and TRBJ2-5; D unclear. This CDR3 has 14 residues. Trimming removed 0 bases at V and 0 bases at J, with 6 bases between. CDR1 is SGDLS, CDR2 YYNGEE, per germline. CDR3 nucleotides: TGTGCCAGCAGCGTAGATGCGCACCAAGAGACCCAGTACTTC. Residues: CASSVDAHQETQYF. The full variable domain, in which reference TRBV9 and TRBJ2-5 provide the parts outside the CDR3, is DSGVTQTPKHLITATGQRVTLRCSPRSGDLSVYWYQQSLDQGLQFLIQYYNGEERAKGNILERFSAQQFPDLHSELNLSSLELGDSALYFCASSVDAHQETQYFGPGTRLLVL.

This sequence joins TRBV7-6 and TRBJ1-1, with TRBD1 matching over 7 bases. Germline values: CDR1 SGHVS, CDR2 FNYEAQ. Germline trimming cut 5 bases from V and 8 bases from J; bases unmatched to any gene: 5. The CDR3 runs 12 residues. The CDR3 is CASSEGAGEAFF. CDR3 nucleotide sequence: TGTGCCAGCAGCGAGGGGGCAGGGGAAGCTTTCTTT. The whole variable domain, filled in from reference TRBV7-6 and TRBJ1-1, reads GAGVSQSPRYKVTKRGQDVALRCDPISGHVSLYWYRQALGQGPEFLTYFNYEAQQDKSGLPNDRFSAERPEGSISTLTIQRTEQRDSAMYRCASSEGAGEAFFGQGTRLTVV.

The genes are TRBV15 and TRBJ1-2; D gene ambiguous. Trimming took off 8 bases at V and 0 bases at J, with 7 bases between the two ends. Germline lookup yields CDR1 LNHNV and CDR2 YYDKDF (reference sequence). The CDR3 length is 12 residues. The CDR3: CATSVSNYGYTF. In nucleotides, the CDR3 is TGTGCCACCTCGGTATCTAACTATGGCTACACCTTC.